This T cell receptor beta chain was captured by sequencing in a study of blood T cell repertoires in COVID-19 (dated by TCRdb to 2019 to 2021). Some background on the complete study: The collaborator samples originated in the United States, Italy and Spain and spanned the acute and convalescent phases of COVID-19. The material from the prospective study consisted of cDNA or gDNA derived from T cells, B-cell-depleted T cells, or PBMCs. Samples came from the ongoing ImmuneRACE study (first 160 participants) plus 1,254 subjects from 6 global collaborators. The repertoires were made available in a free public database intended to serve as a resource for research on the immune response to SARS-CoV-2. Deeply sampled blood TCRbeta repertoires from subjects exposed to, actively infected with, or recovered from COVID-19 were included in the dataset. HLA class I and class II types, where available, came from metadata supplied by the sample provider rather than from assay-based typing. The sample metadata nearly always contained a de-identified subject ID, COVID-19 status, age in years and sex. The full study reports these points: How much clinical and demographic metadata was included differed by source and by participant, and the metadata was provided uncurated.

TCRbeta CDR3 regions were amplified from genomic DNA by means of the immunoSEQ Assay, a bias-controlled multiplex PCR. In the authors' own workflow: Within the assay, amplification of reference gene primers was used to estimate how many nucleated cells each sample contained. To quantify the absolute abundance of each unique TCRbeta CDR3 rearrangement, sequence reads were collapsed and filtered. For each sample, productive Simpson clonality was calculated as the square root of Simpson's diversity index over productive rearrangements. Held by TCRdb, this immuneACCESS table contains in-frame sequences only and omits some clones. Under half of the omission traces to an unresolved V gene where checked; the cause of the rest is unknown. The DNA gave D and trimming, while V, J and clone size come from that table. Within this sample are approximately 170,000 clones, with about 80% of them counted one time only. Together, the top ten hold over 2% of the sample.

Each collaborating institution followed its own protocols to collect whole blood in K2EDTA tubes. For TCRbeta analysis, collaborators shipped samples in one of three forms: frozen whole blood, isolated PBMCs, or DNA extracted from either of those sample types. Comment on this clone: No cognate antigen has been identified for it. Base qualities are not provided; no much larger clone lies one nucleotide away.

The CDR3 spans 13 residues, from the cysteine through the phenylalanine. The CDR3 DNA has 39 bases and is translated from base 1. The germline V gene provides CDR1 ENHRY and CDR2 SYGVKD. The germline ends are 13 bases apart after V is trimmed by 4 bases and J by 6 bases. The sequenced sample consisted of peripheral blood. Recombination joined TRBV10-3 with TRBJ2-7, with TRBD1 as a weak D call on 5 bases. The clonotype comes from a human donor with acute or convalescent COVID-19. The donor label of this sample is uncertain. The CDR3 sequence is CAISATGLAEQYF. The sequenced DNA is TGTGCCATCAGTGCCACAGGCCTCGCCGAGCAGTACTTC.